The next 21 T cell receptor beta chains were all read from a single sample in a study of identical twins. From the 5' RACE reads, TCRdb called clonotypes with MiXCR, one entry per CDR3 protein. The sample carries hundreds of thousands of distinct CDR3 sequences, around 12% recorded once. This sample also appeared in a second study, on yellow fever vaccine responses in identical twins.

Sequencing was performed on PBMCs. The receptor set was obtained from a woman under 30 in good health.

Only a few counts were recorded for this clonotype. V and J are TRBV5-1 and TRBJ2-1, with 8 bases that match TRBD2. Unmatched junction bases numbered 7, after V lost 0 bases and J lost 11 bases. This CDR3 spans 14 amino acids. Germline CDR1 and CDR2: SGHRS and YFSETQ. In DNA form, the CDR3 reads TGCGCCAGCAGCTTGGTATGGGGGACTAGAAAGCAGTTCTTC. It codes for CASSLVWGTRKQFF. Filled out from reference TRBV5-1 and TRBJ2-1, the complete variable domain reads KAGVTQTPRYLIKTRGQQVTLSCSPISGHRSVSWYQQTPGQGLQFLFEYFSETQRNKGNFPGRFSGRQFSNSRSEMNVSTLELGDSALYLCASSLVWGTRKQFFGPGTRLTVL.

This clonotype was found a few times. This chain joins TRBV12-3 or TRBV12-4 and TRBJ1-2; no clear D. V lost 5 bases, J lost 7 bases, and 20 bases lay in between. The CDR3 is made up of 15 amino acids. The CDR3 nucleotides read TGTGCCAGCAGTGCCTCTGGTAGTGGGCTCTTTGGCTACACCTTC. Residues: CASSASGSGLFGYTF.

This clonotype showed up just a few times. The chain carries TRBV11-2 and TRBJ2-1; 8 bases map to TRBD1. CDR1 and CDR2 from the germline V gene are SGHAT and FQNNGV. The V segment lost 5 bases and the J segment 8 bases; nucleotides outside the gene matches: 8. The CDR3 has 14 amino acids. CDR3 coding DNA: TGTGCCAGCAGCCCGAGGACAGGGTTCGATGAGCAGTTCTTC. Translating gives CASSPRTGFDEQFF.

Ten or more counts support this clonotype. This sequence joins TRBV10-1 and TRBJ1-5, with a weak D call TRBD1 (5 bases). Germline values: CDR1 WNHNN, CDR2 SYGVQD (reference sequence). V gave up 9 bases and J gave up 4 bases, with 22 bases separating them. The CDR3 spans 16 residues. CDR3 sequence: CARPGQVGALNQPQHF. In DNA, the CDR3 is TGCGCCAGACCGGGCCAGGTAGGGGCCTTAAATCAGCCCCAGCATTTT.

This clonotype was counted many times. The chain carries TRBV20-1 and TRBJ2-7, with unresolved D. The CDR3 sequence is 14 residues long. V was trimmed by 0 bases and J by 0 bases, leaving 9 bases between them. Germline CDR1 DFQATT, CDR2 SNEGSKA (reference sequence). The CDR3 here is CSARDGMGSYEQYV. CDR3 in DNA: TGCAGTGCTAGAGATGGTATGGGCTCCTACGAGCAGTACGTC.

The rearrangement uses TRBV6-1 and TRBJ2-2; D is undetermined. CDR1 and CDR2 (germline): MNHNS, SASEGT. The CDR3 consists of 14 residues. V was clipped by 7 bases and J by 2 bases, with 11 bases between them. The CDR3 here is CASTPQHNTGELFF. CDR3 sequence (DNA): TGTGCCAGCACCCCCCAGCACAACACCGGGGAGCTGTTTTTT.

This clonotype was found many times. The chain joins TRBV12-3 or TRBV12-4 to TRBJ2-1; D is perhaps TRBD2 (6 bases). Trimming cost V 5 bases and J 6 bases, with 11 bases left between them. The CDR3 runs to 13 residues. Here the CDR3 reads CASSPPGVNEQFF. The DNA for the CDR3 is TGTGCCAGCAGTCCCCCGGGAGTCAATGAGCAGTTCTTC.

This clonotype appeared a few times. The rearrangement joins TRBV5-1 to TRBJ2-1; D is perhaps TRBD2 (5 bases). The germline V gene has CDR1 SGHRS and CDR2 YFSETQ. This CDR3 spans 15 amino acids. V was clipped by 4 bases and J by 6 bases, with 17 bases between them. The CDR3 protein is CASSGGPYGGNEQFF. CDR3 bases: TGCGCCAGCAGCGGCGGGCCCTATGGCGGCAATGAGCAGTTCTTC.

This clonotype has only a few counts. The genes are TRBV12-3 or TRBV12-4 and TRBJ2-4, with D perhaps matching TRBD2 (6 bases). V gave up 5 bases and J gave up 5 bases, with 16 bases separating them. This CDR3 comprises 15 residues. The DNA for the CDR3 is TGTGCCAGCAGTGCGCTGGGGGGAGTTGAAAACATTCAGTACTTC. Translation gives CASSALGGVENIQYF.

This clonotype was seen ten or more times. This sequence joins TRBV12-3 or TRBV12-4 and TRBJ2-2; 10 nucleotides align to TRBD1. The length of the CDR3 is 15 residues. Trimming cost V 4 bases and J 5 bases; bases outside gene matches: 4. CDR3 sequence reads: CASSSRTGGTGELFF. The CDR3 bases are TGTGCCAGCAGTTCCCGGACAGGGGGAACCGGGGAGCTGTTTTTT.

This clonotype has only a few counts. V usage is TRBV29-1 and J usage is TRBJ2-3, with 12 nucleotides matching TRBD2. Unmatched junction bases numbered 6, after V lost 0 bases and J lost 5 bases. CDR3 size: 16 residues. CDR1 and CDR2 from the germline V gene are SQVTM and ANQGSEA. The CDR3 loop is CSVEDPLAGGGDTQYF. The CDR3 region has the DNA TGCAGCGTTGAAGATCCGCTAGCGGGAGGGGGAGATACGCAGTATTTT.

The CDR3 is CASSPTGGGPQPQHF. The CDR3 DNA follows: TGTGCCAGCAGCCCGACAGGCGGGGGGCCTCAGCCCCAGCATTTT. V gene TRBV3-1 combines with J gene TRBJ1-5, with D possibly matching TRBD1 (6 bases). CDR1 LGHDT and CDR2 YNNKEL come from the germline V gene (reference sequence). The CDR3 extends over 15 amino acids. Trimming stripped 4 bases from V and 6 bases from J, with 16 bases between.

A few counts support this clonotype. The chain combines TRBV12-3 or TRBV12-4 with TRBJ2-5; possible D gene TRBD2, 7 bases. The CDR3 runs 15 residues. The V end was cut by 2 bases, the J end by 5 bases, with 15 bases between. CDR3 DNA sequence: TGTGCCAGCAGTTTAAGGGGGGCTAGCGGCGAGACCCAGTACTTC. Protein product: CASSLRGASGETQYF.

This clonotype came up a few times. The chain combines TRBV5-1 with TRBJ2-7; TRBD2 might be the D (6 bases). V was shortened by 2 bases and J by 3 bases, with 15 bases between the two germline ends. Germline V gene data show CDR1 as SGHRS and CDR2 as YFSETQ. The CDR3 extends over 15 amino acids. CDR3 amino acids: CASSFPGTGGYEQYF. The CDR3 DNA sequence: TGCGCCAGCAGCTTTCCCGGGACTGGGGGCTACGAGCAGTACTTC.

In this sample, this clonotype turned up a few times. The chain joins TRBV6-1 to TRBJ2-5, with 9 bases aligning to TRBD2. CDR3 size: 16 residues. J was trimmed by 0 bases and V by 5 bases; bases with no gene match: 7. Germline values: CDR1 MNHNS, CDR2 SASEGT. As DNA, the CDR3 is TGTGCCAGCAGTCCCCGTTTAGCGGGGGACCAAGAGACCCAGTACTTC. Protein: CASSPRLAGDQETQYF.

V and J are TRBV6-1 and TRBJ1-6; D not resolved. Trimming left V 5 bases short and J 6 bases short, with 14 bases between. Germline loops: CDR1 MNHNS, CDR2 SASEGT. The CDR3 covers 15 residues. The CDR3 bases are TGTGCCAGCAGTCAATCCCGGTCTCCTAATTCACCCCTCCACTTT. Translated: CASSQSRSPNSPLHF.

This clonotype was observed a few times. This chain connects TRBV15 to TRBJ2-5; 11 nucleotides match TRBD2. Trimming took 1 base from V and 2 from J; bases not matched to a gene: 3. The V gene's germline CDR1 is LNHNV and CDR2 YYDKDF (reference sequence). The CDR3 is made up of 16 amino acids. The CDR3 reads CATSRGRLAGQETQYF. DNA of the CDR3: TGTGCCACCAGCAGAGGTCGACTAGCGGGGCAAGAGACCCAGTACTTC.

This clonotype was seen only a few times. This chain uses TRBV2 with TRBJ1-5; no clear D gene. Germline values: CDR1 SNHLY, CDR2 FYNNEI. This CDR3 contains 14 residues. V lost 7 bases and J lost 5, with 15 bases in between. CDR3 nucleotide sequence: TGTGCCAGCACTAGAGAGGACCCTTATCAGCCCCAGCATTTT. Translating it yields CASTREDPYQPQHF. The full variable domain, completed using reference TRBV2 and TRBJ1-5, is EPEVTQTPSHQVTQMGQEVILRCVPISNHLYFYWYRQILGQKVEFLVSFYNNEISEKSEIFDDQFSVERPDGSNFTLKIRSTKLEDSAMYFCASTREDPYQPQHFGDGTRLSIL.

V usage is TRBV27 and J usage is TRBJ2-1, with 12 bases that match TRBD2. The CDR3 is 15 residues long. V lost 6 bases, J lost 7 bases, and 7 bases stayed unmatched. Germline V gene lookup returns CDR1 MNHEY and CDR2 SMNVEV (reference sequence). CDR3 residues: CASRPPTSGGNEQFF. CDR3 bases: TGTGCCAGCAGGCCCCCGACTAGCGGGGGAAATGAGCAGTTCTTC.

The chain carries TRBV12-3 or TRBV12-4 and TRBJ1-2; D is undetermined. Trimming took off 4 bases at V and 8 bases at J, with 11 bases between the two ends. The CDR3 spans 12 residues. The CDR3 region is CASSYRTGGYTF. The DNA of the CDR3 is TGTGCCAGCAGTTACCGGACGGGGGGCTACACCTTC.

The CDR3 region has the DNA TGTGCCAGCAGTTTACGGAGCGGGGGCCGCTCCTACAATGAGCAGTTCTTC. It encodes CASSLRSGGRSYNEQFF. This sequence joins TRBV12-3 or TRBV12-4 and TRBJ2-1; 8 nucleotides match TRBD2. V lost 2 bases and J lost 0; bases outside the gene matches: 6. This CDR3 region has 17 residues.